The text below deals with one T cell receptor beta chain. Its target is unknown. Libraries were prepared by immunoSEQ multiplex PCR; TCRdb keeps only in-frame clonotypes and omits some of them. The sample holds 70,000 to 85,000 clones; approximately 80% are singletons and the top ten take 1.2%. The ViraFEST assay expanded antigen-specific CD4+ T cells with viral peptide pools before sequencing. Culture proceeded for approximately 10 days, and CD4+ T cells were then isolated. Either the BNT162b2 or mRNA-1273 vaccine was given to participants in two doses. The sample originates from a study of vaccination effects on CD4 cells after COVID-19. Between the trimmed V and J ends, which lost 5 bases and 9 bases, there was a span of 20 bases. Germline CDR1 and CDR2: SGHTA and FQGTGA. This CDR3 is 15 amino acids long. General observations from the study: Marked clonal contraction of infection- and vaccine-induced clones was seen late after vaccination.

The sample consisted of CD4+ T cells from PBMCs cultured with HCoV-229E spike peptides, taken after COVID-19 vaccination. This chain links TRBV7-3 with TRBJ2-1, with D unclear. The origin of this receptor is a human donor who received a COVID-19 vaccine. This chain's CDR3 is CASSTRPTISSEQFF. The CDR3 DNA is TGTGCCAGCAGCACTCGTCCGACCATCTCTAGTGAGCAGTTCTTC.